The 17 T cell receptor beta chains below all came from one sample that was sequenced in a study of radiotherapy plus CTLA-4 blockade in lung cancer. Produced via immunoSEQ multiplex PCR; TCRdb's table is partial and in-frame only. The data hold about 14,000 clones, with around 67% observed a single time. The sequenced sample was peripheral blood, obtained from a patient treated with radiotherapy plus ipilimumab. These receptors all come from a human donor with non-small cell lung cancer whose response to radiotherapy plus ipilimumab could not be evaluated.

This clone has a single count. The V call is TRBV7-8, the J call TRBJ1-2, with D tentatively TRBD1 (6 bases). Looked up from germline, CDR1 is SGHVS and CDR2 is FQNEAQ. Trimming cost V 5 bases and J 9 bases, with 16 bases left between them. This CDR3 is built from 13 residues. The CDR3 DNA reads TGTGCCAGCAGCAGCAACAGGGAAACGAGCTACACCTTC. The encoded protein is CASSSNRETSYTF.

This clone has more than one count but fewer than ten. The chain uses TRBV10-1 and TRBJ2-2, with D possibly being TRBD1 (6 bases). Trimming left V 7 bases short and J 0 bases short, with 9 bases between. The CDR3 runs 14 residues. Germline V CDR1 and CDR2: WNHNN, SYGVQD (reference sequence). The chain's CDR3 is CASKWDTNTGELFF. The CDR3, as DNA: TGCGCCAGCAAATGGGACACGAACACCGGGGAGCTGTTTTTT.

The chain couples TRBV5-1 to TRBJ1-3; no firm D call. V was shortened by 5 bases and J by 1 base, with 16 bases between the two germline ends. This CDR3 region has 16 residues. Germline V gene lookup returns CDR1 SGHRS and CDR2 YFSETQ. CDR3 sequence reads: CASRTSEGASGNTIYF. The CDR3 coding sequence is TGCGCCAGCAGGACCTCGGAGGGAGCTTCTGGAAACACCATATATTTT. The whole variable domain, filled in from reference TRBV5-1 and TRBJ1-3, reads KAGVTQTPRYLIKTRGQQVTLSCSPISGHRSVSWYQQTPGQGLQFLFEYFSETQRNKGNFPGRFSGRQFSNSRSEMNVSTLELGDSALYLCASRTSEGASGNTIYFGEGSWLTVV.

The J gene is TRBJ1-2, the V gene TRBV7-9, with 8 bases that match TRBD1. Germline loops: CDR1 SEHNR, CDR2 FQNEAQ (reference sequence). This CDR3 is built from 15 residues. The J segment lost 5 bases and the V segment lost 5 bases, leaving 10 bases of the junction unmatched. CDR3 region: CASSLNQGAGYGYTF. The DNA for the CDR3 is TGTGCCAGCAGCCTCAATCAGGGGGCTGGGTATGGCTACACCTTC.

The chain recombines TRBV7-9 with TRBJ2-5; 7 positions agree with TRBD2. V lost 5 bases to trimming and J lost 5 bases; unmatched junction nucleotides: 5. Germline lookup yields CDR1 SEHNR and CDR2 FQNEAQ (reference sequence). The CDR3 consists of 13 residues. The CDR3 loop is CASSPAGDETQYF. The CDR3 nucleotides read TGTGCCAGCAGCCCGGCGGGAGACGAGACCCAGTACTTC.

In the case of this clone: One end of the junction is discordant with germline, which a read error may explain. The gene calls are TRBV10-1 and TRBJ2-1; D remains ambiguous. Looked up from germline, CDR1 is WNHNN and CDR2 is SYGVQD (reference sequence). This CDR3 spans 13 amino acids. CDR3: CASSEVTWSEPFF. The CDR3 bases are TGCGCCAGCAGTGAGGTCACTTGGTCGGAGCCGTTCTTC.

This chain uses TRBV5-6 with TRBJ1-5; 10 bases match TRBD1. The CDR3 covers 16 residues. Trimming took 2 bases from V and 3 from J; bases not matched to a gene: 5. Germline values: CDR1 SGHDT, CDR2 YYEEEE. This CDR3 reads CASSFGQGENNQPQHF. The CDR3 DNA follows: TGTGCCAGCAGCTTCGGACAGGGGGAAAACAATCAGCCCCAGCATTTT.

This rearrangement joins TRBV29-1 to TRBJ2-5, with D perhaps TRBD2 (6 bases). CDR1 SQVTM and CDR2 ANQGSEA come from the germline V gene. CDR3 length equals 14 residues. V dropped 6 bases and J dropped 4 bases, with 18 bases sitting between them. CDR3 sequence reads: CSVGQGTGGETQYF. Written as DNA, the CDR3 is TGCAGCGTGGGCCAGGGCACCGGGGGAGAGACCCAGTACTTC.

In this sample, this clone turned up a few times. The J gene is TRBJ2-3, the V gene TRBV5-1; 12 bases map to TRBD2. The CDR3 is made up of 13 amino acids. Germline V CDR1 and CDR2: SGHRS, YFSETQ. Trimming took 3 bases from V and 8 from J; bases not matched to a gene: 1. CDR3 in amino acids: CASSWTSGVTQYF. The CDR3 bases are TGCGCCAGCAGCTGGACTAGCGGGGTTACGCAGTATTTT.

The chain uses TRBV7-9 and TRBJ1-2; the D gene is possibly TRBD1 (5 bases). There are 12 residues in the CDR3. V dropped 5 bases and J dropped 8 bases, with 12 bases sitting between them. Germline loops: CDR1 SEHNR, CDR2 FQNEAQ (reference sequence). The CDR3 DNA follows: TGTGCCAGCAGCCCCTGGGAGGGGGGCTACACCTTC. Its translation is CASSPWEGGYTF.

Only a few counts were recorded for this clone. The chain links TRBV14 to TRBJ2-1, with TRBD2 matching 11 bases. Germline V lookup: CDR1 SGHDN, CDR2 FVKESK. The CDR3 loop spans 15 amino acids. V was clipped by 3 bases and J by 10 bases; unmatched bases: 8. The CDR3, as DNA: TGTGCCAGCAGCCACGGCACGGGACTAGCGGTAGAGCAGTTCTTC. Translation gives CASSHGTGLAVEQFF.

The V call is TRBV6-1, the J call TRBJ2-7, with a possible D match to TRBD1 (6 bases). V was shortened by 7 bases and J by 2 bases, with 18 bases between the two germline ends. The CDR3 loop spans 15 amino acids. CDR1 is MNHNS and CDR2 is SASEGT in the germline V gene. CDR3 DNA: TGTGCCAGCAACATTCTCCACAGGGATGCCTACGAGCAGTACTTC. This gives the protein CASNILHRDAYEQYF.

The genes are TRBV15 and TRBJ2-5, with 11 nucleotides matching TRBD1. Germline V gives CDR1 LNHNV, CDR2 YYDKDF (reference sequence). Trimming cost V 4 bases and J 4 bases; bases outside gene matches: 8. The CDR3 length is 16 residues. Here the CDR3 reads CATSTRTGGYGETQYF. The CDR3 nucleotides read TGTGCCACCAGCACTCGGACAGGGGGCTACGGAGAGACCCAGTACTTC.

CDR3: CASSYLTAGGPETQYF. CDR3 in DNA: TGCGCCAGCAGCTACCTTACGGCGGGGGGGCCAGAGACCCAGTACTTC. The chain joins TRBV4-1 to TRBJ2-5; 9 bases fit TRBD2. The germline V gene encodes CDR1 MGHRA and CDR2 YSYEKL. The CDR3 length is 16 residues. V trimming: 5 bases; J trimming: 4 bases; junction bases outside the gene matches: 11.

This chain uses TRBV5-1 with TRBJ1-3, with D possibly matching TRBD1 (5 bases). The CDR3 totals 14 residues. Trimming shortened V by 4 bases and J by 6 bases, and 14 bases separated the two germline ends. From germline, CDR1 is SGHRS and CDR2 YFSETQ. CDR3 coding DNA: TGCGCCAGCAGCCCGACAGCGGGGGAAAACACCATATATTTT. This translates into CASSPTAGENTIYF.

This clone was observed a few times. The chain has TRBV5-4 and TRBJ2-5, with TRBD2 matching over 9 bases. The CDR3 length is 14 residues. Germline trimming cut 4 bases from V and 5 bases from J; bases unmatched to any gene: 6. Germline V CDR1 and CDR2: SGHNT, YYREEE (reference sequence). CDR3 sequence reads: CASSGAGTSETQYF. CDR3 nucleotides: TGTGCCAGCAGCGGAGCCGGGACTAGCGAGACCCAGTACTTC.

The chain has TRBV10-1 and TRBJ2-2, with D possibly TRBD2 on 5 matching bases. The CDR3 is 22 residues long. Germline CDR1 and CDR2: WNHNN and SYGVQD (reference sequence). V dropped 2 bases and J dropped 0 bases, with 28 bases sitting between them. CDR3 bases: TGCGCCAGCAGTGAGCAACGGGGTCCAGCAGGCCTACCGCCCTCGAACACCGGGGAGCTGTTTTTT. Its protein is CASSEQRGPAGLPPSNTGELFF.